This note documents a single TCR beta chain sequence. This sample is drawn from a study of control samples from healthy donors and cancer patients. The CDR3 runs 14 residues. Germline CDR1 is MDHEN and CDR2 is SYDVKM. V was cut by 3 bases and J by 2 bases, with 10 bases left in between. Only in-frame clones appear in the TCRdb table, and some are missing; sequencing was by immunoSEQ multiplex PCR. Found here are hundreds of thousands of clones, approximately 92% of them singletons; the top ten hold 5% to 8%. This sequence originates from a middle-aged man with head and neck cancer. The J gene is TRBJ1-2, the V gene TRBV28; possible D gene TRBD1, 6 bases. Sequences were obtained from PBMCs. The CDR3 nucleotides read TGTGCCAGCAGTTTTCAGGGGTCGAACTATGGCTACACCTTC. It codes for CASSFQGSNYGYTF.